This is a list of T cell receptor beta chains from one sample in a study of human T cells and chemical hapten exposure. MiXCR, run by TCRdb on the RACE reads, gives a single entry per CDR3 protein. The profile covers 65,000 to 85,000 distinct CDR3 sequences, with 10% to 13% appearing a single time and 1.3% to 1.5% taken by the ten largest. This material consisted of whole blood, taken in connection with sensitization to the hapten diphenylcyclopropenone (DPC). The receptor set was obtained from a woman aged 50 to 60 with alopecia areata. Some clones in this sample may be carry-over from other donors' samples. Both conserved end residues are part of each CDR3. Fields, in order: J gene, V gene, D gene, clone size, CDR3 DNA, CDR3 protein. A D gene is named only where the DNA matches it firmly. Clone sizes are given selectively: once, few, many, or a class where the clone is expanded.

j_call: TRBJ1-5; v_call: TRBV19; d_call: -; clone_size: -; cdr3_nt: TGTGCCAGTAGTATCCGACAGAACAATCAGCCCCAGCATTTT; cdr3_aa: CASSIRQNNQPQHF
j_call: TRBJ2-7; v_call: TRBV29-1; d_call: -; clone_size: -; cdr3_nt: TGCAGCGTTGACGGCGGGACAGAGCAGTACTTC; cdr3_aa: CSVDGGTEQYF
j_call: TRBJ2-1; v_call: TRBV6-5; d_call: -; clone_size: many; cdr3_nt: TGTGCCAGCAGTTACGAGGGGGGAACCTACAATGAGCAGTTCTTC; cdr3_aa: CASSYEGGTYNEQFF
j_call: TRBJ2-3; v_call: TRBV30; d_call: -; clone_size: -; cdr3_nt: TGTGCCTGGACCAAAACGGGGCCAGATACGCAGTATTTT; cdr3_aa: CAWTKTGPDTQYF
j_call: TRBJ2-7; v_call: TRBV21-1; d_call: -; clone_size: -; cdr3_nt: TGTGCCAGCAGCAAAGTGGCGAGCTCCTACGAGCAGTACTTC; cdr3_aa: CASSKVASSYEQYF
j_call: TRBJ2-5; v_call: TRBV7-2; d_call: -; clone_size: -; cdr3_nt: TGTGCCAGCAGCTTAGTACCCCTAGCACGTCAAGAGACCCAGTACTTC; cdr3_aa: CASSLVPLARQETQYF
j_call: TRBJ2-1; v_call: TRBV12-3/TRBV12-4; d_call: -; clone_size: few; cdr3_nt: TGTGCCAGCAGTCCGTGGACTACCCGTCCCCTCAATGAGCAGTTCTTC; cdr3_aa: CASSPWTTRPLNEQFF
j_call: TRBJ2-7; v_call: TRBV6-5; d_call: -; clone_size: few; cdr3_nt: TGTGCCAGCAGGGGGACCAGCGGAGCCTCCTACGAGCAGTACTTC; cdr3_aa: CASRGTSGASYEQYF
j_call: TRBJ1-1; v_call: TRBV6-2/TRBV6-3; d_call: TRBD1; clone_size: -; cdr3_nt: TGTGCCAGCAGGACCGACAGGGCAAGGGGTGAAGCTTTCTTT; cdr3_aa: CASRTDRARGEAFF
j_call: TRBJ2-7; v_call: TRBV11-3; d_call: TRBD2; clone_size: -; cdr3_nt: TGTGCCAGCAGCTTAACCCTGGGGGGGACCCACGAGCAGTACTTC; cdr3_aa: CASSLTLGGTHEQYF
j_call: TRBJ2-7; v_call: TRBV7-2; d_call: -; clone_size: many; cdr3_nt: TGTGCCAGCAGCTTACCCCCCCCGGCCTACGAGCAGTACTTC; cdr3_aa: CASSLPPPAYEQYF
j_call: TRBJ1-6; v_call: TRBV12-3/TRBV12-4; d_call: -; clone_size: many; cdr3_nt: TGTGCCAGCAGTTTGGAGGGGCCTCCGGGTCTAGGGAATTCACCCCTCCACTTT; cdr3_aa: CASSLEGPPGLGNSPLHF
j_call: TRBJ2-1; v_call: TRBV6-1; d_call: -; clone_size: -; cdr3_nt: TGTGCCAGCAGTGGTTTTAACAATGAGCAGTTCTTC; cdr3_aa: CASSGFNNEQFF
j_call: TRBJ1-1; v_call: TRBV9; d_call: -; clone_size: few; cdr3_nt: TGTGCCAGCAGCGCACAGATCATGAACACTGAAGCTTTCTTT; cdr3_aa: CASSAQIMNTEAFF
j_call: TRBJ1-1; v_call: TRBV10-3; d_call: -; clone_size: few; cdr3_nt: TGTGCCATCAGTGAGGAGGCGGGCACTGAAGCTTTCTTT; cdr3_aa: CAISEEAGTEAFF
j_call: TRBJ1-2; v_call: TRBV20-1; d_call: -; clone_size: -; cdr3_nt: TGCAGTGCTAGAGCAGGGTTTAACGACTATGGCTACACCTTC; cdr3_aa: CSARAGFNDYGYTF
j_call: TRBJ2-7; v_call: TRBV5-1; d_call: -; clone_size: -; cdr3_nt: TGCGCCAGCAAATTGAAGGACAGAGATTACGAGCAGTACTTC; cdr3_aa: CASKLKDRDYEQYF
j_call: TRBJ2-1; v_call: TRBV3-1; d_call: TRBD2; clone_size: -; cdr3_nt: TGTGCCAGCAGCCGGCGGGAGGGCCGATATGAGCAGTTCTTC; cdr3_aa: CASSRREGRYEQFF
j_call: TRBJ2-7; v_call: TRBV29-1; d_call: TRBD1; clone_size: many; cdr3_nt: TGCAGCGTACTTACAGGGGGCTCGGGCGAGCAGTACTTC; cdr3_aa: CSVLTGGSGEQYF
j_call: TRBJ1-6; v_call: TRBV11-3; d_call: -; clone_size: -; cdr3_nt: TGTGCCAGCAGCTTGCTACCAGGGCAGTCGGGGTCACCCCTCCACTTT; cdr3_aa: CASSLLPGQSGSPLHF